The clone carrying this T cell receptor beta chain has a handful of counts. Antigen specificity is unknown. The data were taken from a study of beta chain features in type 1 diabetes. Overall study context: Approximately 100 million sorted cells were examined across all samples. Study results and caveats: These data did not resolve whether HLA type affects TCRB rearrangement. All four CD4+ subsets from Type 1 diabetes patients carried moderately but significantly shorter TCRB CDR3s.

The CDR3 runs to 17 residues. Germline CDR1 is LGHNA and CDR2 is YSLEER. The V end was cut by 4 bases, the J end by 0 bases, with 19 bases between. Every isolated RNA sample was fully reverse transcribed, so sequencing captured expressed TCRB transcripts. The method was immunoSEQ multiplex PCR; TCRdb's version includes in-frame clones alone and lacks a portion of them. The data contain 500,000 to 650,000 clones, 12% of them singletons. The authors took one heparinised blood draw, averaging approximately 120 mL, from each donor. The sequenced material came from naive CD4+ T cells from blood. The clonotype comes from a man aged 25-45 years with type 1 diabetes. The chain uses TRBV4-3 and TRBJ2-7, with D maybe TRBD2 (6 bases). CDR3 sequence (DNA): TGCGCCAGCAGCCGCCAAGTGGGGAGGAGTAACTCCTACGAGCAGTACTTC. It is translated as CASSRQVGRSNSYEQYF.